This T cell receptor (beta chain) comes out of a study of OX40 agonist ivuxolimab in advanced cancers. Profiling relied on immunoSEQ multiplex PCR, and the TCRdb table lists in-frame clones only, not all of them. This sample has 60,000 or so clones, with 80% to 90% found just once. Germline CDR1 and CDR2: LNHDA and SQIVND (reference sequence). This CDR3 contains 13 residues. V lost 4 bases and J lost 6, with 10 bases in between. This clone is a singleton in its sample. The sequencing used CD4+ or CD8+ T cells sorted from blood, collected in a trial of the OX40 agonist ivuxolimab. The chain recombines TRBV19 with TRBJ2-1; D is uncertain. This clonotype was obtained from an adult with an advanced solid tumor such as melanoma, head and neck, liver or kidney cancer. CDR3 sequence (DNA): TGTGCCAGTAGTAGTTGGTTTCGCAATGAGCAGTTCTTC. Translating gives CASSSWFRNEQFF.